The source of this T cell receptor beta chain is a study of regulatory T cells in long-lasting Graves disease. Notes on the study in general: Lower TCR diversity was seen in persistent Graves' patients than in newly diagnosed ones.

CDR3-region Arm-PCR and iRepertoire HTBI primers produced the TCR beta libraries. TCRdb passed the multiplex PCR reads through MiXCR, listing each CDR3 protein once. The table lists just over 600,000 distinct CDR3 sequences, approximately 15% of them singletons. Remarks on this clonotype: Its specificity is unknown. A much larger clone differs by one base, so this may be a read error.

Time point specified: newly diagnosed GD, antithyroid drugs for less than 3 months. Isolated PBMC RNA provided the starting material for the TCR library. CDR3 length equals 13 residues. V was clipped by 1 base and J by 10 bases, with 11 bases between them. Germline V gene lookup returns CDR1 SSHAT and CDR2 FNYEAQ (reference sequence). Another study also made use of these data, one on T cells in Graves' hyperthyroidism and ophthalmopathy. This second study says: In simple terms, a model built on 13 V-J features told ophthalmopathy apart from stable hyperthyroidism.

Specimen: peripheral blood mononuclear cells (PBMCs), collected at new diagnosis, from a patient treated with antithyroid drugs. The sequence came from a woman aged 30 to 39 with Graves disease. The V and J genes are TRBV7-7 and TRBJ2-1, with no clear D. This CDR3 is CASSLDLAYEQFF. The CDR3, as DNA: TGTGCCAGCAGCTTAGACCTGGCCTACGAGCAGTTCTTC.